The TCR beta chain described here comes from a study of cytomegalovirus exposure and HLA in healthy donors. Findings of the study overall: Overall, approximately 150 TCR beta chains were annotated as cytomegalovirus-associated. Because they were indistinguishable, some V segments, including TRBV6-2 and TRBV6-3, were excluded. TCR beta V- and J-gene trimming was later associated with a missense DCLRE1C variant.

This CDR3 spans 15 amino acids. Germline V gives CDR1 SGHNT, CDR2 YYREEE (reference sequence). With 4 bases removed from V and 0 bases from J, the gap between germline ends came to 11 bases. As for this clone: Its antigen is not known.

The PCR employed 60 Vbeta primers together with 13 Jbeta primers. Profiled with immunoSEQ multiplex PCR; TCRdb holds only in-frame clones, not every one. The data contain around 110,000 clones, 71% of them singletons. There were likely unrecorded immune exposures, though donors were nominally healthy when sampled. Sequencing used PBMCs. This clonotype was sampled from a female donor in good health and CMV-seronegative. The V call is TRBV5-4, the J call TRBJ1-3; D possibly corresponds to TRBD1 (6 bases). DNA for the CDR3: TGTGCCAGCAGCCCTAAACAGGGCTCTGGAAACACCATATATTTT. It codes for CASSPKQGSGNTIYF. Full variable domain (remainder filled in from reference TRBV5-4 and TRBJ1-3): ETGVTQSPTHLIKTRGQQVTLRCSSQSGHNTVSWYQQALGQGPQFIFQYYREEENGRGNFPPRFSGLQFPNYSSELNVNALELDDSALYLCASSPKQGSGNTIYFGEGSWLTVV.